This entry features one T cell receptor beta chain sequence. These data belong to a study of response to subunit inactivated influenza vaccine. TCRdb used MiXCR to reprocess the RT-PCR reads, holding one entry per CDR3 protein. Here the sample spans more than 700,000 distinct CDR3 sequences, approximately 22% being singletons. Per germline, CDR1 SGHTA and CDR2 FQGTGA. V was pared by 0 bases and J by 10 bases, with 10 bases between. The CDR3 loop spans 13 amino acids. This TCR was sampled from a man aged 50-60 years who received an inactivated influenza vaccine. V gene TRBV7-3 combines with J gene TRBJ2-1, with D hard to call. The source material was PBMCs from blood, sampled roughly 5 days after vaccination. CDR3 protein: CASSLTKGKEQFF. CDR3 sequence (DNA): TGTGCCAGCAGCTTAACGAAAGGGAAAGAGCAGTTCTTC.